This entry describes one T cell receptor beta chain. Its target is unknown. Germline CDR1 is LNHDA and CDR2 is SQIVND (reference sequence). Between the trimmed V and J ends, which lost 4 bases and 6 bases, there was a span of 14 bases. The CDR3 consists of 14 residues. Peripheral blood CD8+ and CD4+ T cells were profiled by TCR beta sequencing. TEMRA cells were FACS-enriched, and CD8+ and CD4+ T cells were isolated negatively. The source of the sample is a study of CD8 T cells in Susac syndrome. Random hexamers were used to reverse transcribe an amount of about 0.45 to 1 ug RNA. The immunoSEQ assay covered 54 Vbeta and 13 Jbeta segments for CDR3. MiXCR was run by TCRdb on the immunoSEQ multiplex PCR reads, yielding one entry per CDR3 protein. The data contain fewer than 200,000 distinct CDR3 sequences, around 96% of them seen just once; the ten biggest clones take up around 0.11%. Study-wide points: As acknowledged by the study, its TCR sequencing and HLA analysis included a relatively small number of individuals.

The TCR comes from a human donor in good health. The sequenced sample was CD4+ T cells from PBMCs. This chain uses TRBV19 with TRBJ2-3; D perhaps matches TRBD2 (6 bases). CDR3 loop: CASSNSGPGDTQYF. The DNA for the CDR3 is TGTGCCAGTAGTAATAGCGGCCCGGGGGATACGCAGTATTTT.